The sequence of this T cell receptor beta chain was determined in a study of shared clonotypes between healthy human individuals. Points on this clone: The antigen is not known.

Germline V gene sequence: CDR1 ENHRY, CDR2 SYGVKD. The J segment lost 0 bases and the V segment lost 4 bases, leaving 4 bases of the junction unmatched. This CDR3 contains 16 residues. Overall study results and limits: Exclusively blood specimens were collected; tissue repertoires likely differ. Expectations were that clonotype sharing among donors would be affected by sequencing depth.

Original handling: Filtering was not the same, since immunoSEQ gave junction-only sequences without quality scores. Repertoires were generated with immunoSEQ multiplex PCR, while TCRdb's copy carries only in-frame clones and drops some. The V and J calls and clone size come from that table; D and trimming were worked out from the DNA. The table shows about 600,000 clones, with around 97% occurring only once. The clonotype originates from a woman between 25 and 40 years old in good health. This chain joins TRBV10-3 and TRBJ2-3, with TRBD2 matching 10 bases. Material: naive CD4+ T cells sorted from blood. Subset specified: CD45RA+ positively selected. The CDR3, as DNA: TGTGCCATCAGTGTTCTAGCGGGAGCGAGCACAGATACGCAGTATTTT. Protein product: CAISVLAGASTDTQYF.